This T cell receptor (beta chain) derives from a study of control samples from healthy donors and cancer patients. The assay was immunoSEQ multiplex PCR, and TCRdb's table has in-frame clones only and misses some. The data show about 130,000 clones, around 93% seen once. Germline V CDR1 and CDR2: KGHSH, LQKENI. Trimming removed 0 bases from V and 2 bases from J; junction bases left unmatched: 12. CDR3 length: 20 amino acids. The receptor's source is a man younger than 30 in good health. This chain joins TRBV18 and TRBJ2-6; TRBD1 agrees at 8 bases. The sequencing sample was made of blood. The CDR3 loop reads CASSPPLSDRDSAGANVLTF. CDR3 sequence (DNA): TGTGCCAGCTCACCACCGCTTTCGGACAGGGATTCGGCTGGGGCCAACGTCCTGACTTTC.